This T cell receptor beta chain originates from a study of radiotherapy plus CTLA-4 blockade in lung cancer. TCRdb's copy holds only in-frame clones and misses some; the assay was immunoSEQ multiplex PCR. In the table there are about 62,000 clones, 60% to 80% of which are singletons. The CDR3 length is 15 residues. V was trimmed by 7 bases and J by 2 bases, leaving 12 bases between them. CDR1 SNHLY and CDR2 FYNNEI come from the germline V gene. This material consisted of peripheral blood, taken from a patient treated with radiotherapy plus ipilimumab. The J gene is TRBJ1-6, the V gene TRBV2; D is perhaps TRBD1 (5 bases). The sequence was collected from a human donor with non-small cell lung cancer who had a complete response to radiotherapy plus ipilimumab. The CDR3 DNA reads TGTGCCAGCAAGGCAGGGAGGACCTATAATTCACCCCTCCACTTT. Translated, it gives CASKAGRTYNSPLHF.